The rows below give T cell receptor beta chains drawn from one sample of a study of CD8 T cells in Susac syndrome. Each CDR3 protein is one row after TCRdb ran MiXCR on the immunoSEQ multiplex PCR reads. This sample carries some 110,000 distinct CDR3 sequences, around 96% of them seen once, and the ten largest clones take 0.07% to 0.09%. The specimen sequenced was CD4+ T cells from PBMCs. The source is a human donor in good health. CDR3s include the opening cysteine and the closing phenylalanine or tryptophan. The order of the fields is CDR3 length, V gene, CDR3 protein.

14,TRBV20-1,CSAVTSGRGYEQYF
12,TRBV7-2,CASSLDTYEQYF
15,TRBV10-2,CASGLERGQSTEAFF
13,TRBV20-1,CSAIRRGSWEQYF
14,TRBV20-1,CSVPSGEALETQYF
13,TRBV29-1,CSVGDLAKNIQYF
13,TRBV29-1,CSVAEQGTTEAFF
16,TRBV5-1,CASSSPGGRAKNEQFF
12,TRBV29-1,CSVGRRTGELFF
14,TRBV5-1,CASSLSPGTGEQYF
15,TRBV7-2,CASSLRAGAGGELFF
13,TRBV2,CASSVDRGNEQYF
16,TRBV7-9,CVSSSPRGGQQETQYF
14,TRBV6-5,CASSYAAGEQPQHF
18,TRBV2,CASSGTGRGLAGGIEQFF
15,TRBV7-2,CASSVGGERNQPQHF
16,TRBV4-2,CASSQEGTRGNQPQHF
15,TRBV7-9,CAITIRGSSYNEQFF
13,TRBV27,CASSIDGYYGYTF
13,TRBV6-1,CASSVAATYEQYF
13,TRBV20-1,CSASGGGDTEAFF
11,TRBV20-1,CSARGGTEAFF
16,TRBV5-4,CASSFPGGMGLHEQFF
15,TRBV5-1,CASSSGGQSIYGYTF
16,TRBV11-2,CASSLGVLGSSYEQYF
13,TRBV29-1,CSVVGRGGQPQHF
13,TRBV30,CAWSRGVYNEQFF
14,TRBV7-9,CASSLVTGGETQYF
15,TRBV14,CASSQVDQPGDTQYF
15,TRBV2,CASRARTGPDYGYTF
14,TRBV7-2,CASSALGSTDTQYF
13,TRBV2,CASSLQGSGGYTF
14,TRBV5-1,CASSLTSGSYEQYF
18,TRBV4-1,CASSQKPGLAGGPETQYF
12,TRBV29-1,CSAGTGGYGYTF
15,TRBV5-6,CASSLVQRSTDTQYF
18,TRBV14,CASSQDRGSARSVTEAFF
15,TRBV3-1,CASSQGFTGNQPQHF
15,TRBV7-2,CASSFPMSGTDTQYF
16,TRBV2,CASSELGVVGGNIQYF
14,TRBV4-1,CASSQGGSLYEQYF
15,TRBV2,CASNLLAGGPDEQFF
14,TRBV29-1,CSVDPNRGSGELFF
14,TRBV7-9,CASSTEGWNQPQHF
12,TRBV10-2,CASSDPTQPQHF
13,TRBV6-1,CASSGQGNTEAFF
17,TRBV27,CASSPIRIQADVYEQYF
11,TRBV20-1,CSPTYGETQYF
14,TRBV12-5,CASGLVPTEYGYTF
14,TRBV20-1,CSARDHRMNTEAFF
17,TRBV6-1,CASRPGQGTLWAQPQHF
17,TRBV20-1,CSARVLAGPSSYNEQFF
16,TRBV6-2/TRBV6-3,CASSYSNAGQGDEQYF
15,TRBV20-1,CSAEETSGPTDTQYF
17,TRBV2,CASSESPGAGGYKTQYF
13,TRBV25-1,CASRANGNTEAFF
17,TRBV7-9,CASSRTRGQASYNEQFF
13,TRBV18,CASSDGQNTEAFF
15,TRBV10-3,CAISSGTSGTYEQYF
14,TRBV20-1,CSAESGTSNYGYTF